This TCR beta chain came from a study of blood T cell repertoires in COVID-19. Study overall: COVID-19 samples from acute and convalescent phases originated in the United States, Italy and Spain.

Trimming pared 3 bases from V and 2 bases from J, leaving 13 bases between. Germline V gives CDR1 KGHSH, CDR2 LQKENI. The length of the CDR3 is 15 residues. Original processing notes: Using reference gene primer amplification, nucleated cell counts were estimated. Assay: immunoSEQ multiplex PCR; the TCRdb copy retains only in-frame clones and omits some. V and J calls and clone size are as listed in that table; D and trimming were resolved from the DNA. The sample holds about 230,000 clones, 85% to 90% seen once. This rearrangement joins TRBV18 to TRBJ2-5; the D gene is possibly TRBD1 (5 bases). The sequence was obtained from a man aged 50 or older with COVID-19, enrolled during active disease. Sequencing was performed on peripheral blood. CDR3 coding DNA: TGTGCCAGCTCACCGCCAGGGTATGGGCAAGAGACCCAGTACTTC. Its translation is CASSPPGYGQETQYF.